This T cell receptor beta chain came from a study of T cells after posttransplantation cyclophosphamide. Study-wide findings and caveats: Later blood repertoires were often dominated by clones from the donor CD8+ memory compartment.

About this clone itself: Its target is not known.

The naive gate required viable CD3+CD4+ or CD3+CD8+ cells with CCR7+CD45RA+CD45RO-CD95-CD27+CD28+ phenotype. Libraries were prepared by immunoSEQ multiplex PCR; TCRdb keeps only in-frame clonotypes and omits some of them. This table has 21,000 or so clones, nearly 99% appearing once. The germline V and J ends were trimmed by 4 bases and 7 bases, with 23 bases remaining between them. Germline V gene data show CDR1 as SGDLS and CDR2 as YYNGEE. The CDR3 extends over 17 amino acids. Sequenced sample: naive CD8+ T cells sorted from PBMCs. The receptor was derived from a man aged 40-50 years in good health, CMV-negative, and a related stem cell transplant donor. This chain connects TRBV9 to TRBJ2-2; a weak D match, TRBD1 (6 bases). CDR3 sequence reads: CASSTHPGTSVGGELFF. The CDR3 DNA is TGTGCCAGCAGCACCCATCCTGGGACAAGTGTCGGCGGGGAGCTGTTTTTT.